This TCR beta chain was recovered during a study of T-cell memory formation after mild COVID-19. About the study: Largely donor-specific TCR clusters were found.

The CDR3 totals 12 residues. Germline CDR1 reads KGHDR; CDR2 reads SFDVKD. After removal of 2 bases from V and 10 bases from J, the junction contained 0 bases not matched to a gene. With constant-segment primers, 5'RACE yielded cDNA libraries of TCR alpha and TCR beta that carried sample barcodes and UMIs. A single record per CDR3 protein comes from TCRdb applying MiXCR to the 5' RACE reads. In the table there are some 69,000 distinct CDR3 sequences, roughly a sixth of which are singletons. With respect to this clonotype: No antigen is known for it.

Regarding the study as a whole: CD4/CD8 balance characterized clones contracting day 15 to 85, and CD4+ skew characterized later expanders. Shrinking CD4+ clones were chiefly CM and EM; CD8+ ones were chiefly EMRA.

This rearrangement joins TRBV24-1 to TRBJ2-1; 8 positions match TRBD1. The clonotype originates from an adult woman who had mild COVID-19 (a few samples of this study predate the infection). Cell type and time point are not known. The specimen sequenced was PBMCs or a T cell subset sorted from them (not recorded which). The CDR3 DNA reads TGTGCCACCAGTGATTCAGGGGGCGAGCAGTTCTTC. Protein: CATSDSGGEQFF.